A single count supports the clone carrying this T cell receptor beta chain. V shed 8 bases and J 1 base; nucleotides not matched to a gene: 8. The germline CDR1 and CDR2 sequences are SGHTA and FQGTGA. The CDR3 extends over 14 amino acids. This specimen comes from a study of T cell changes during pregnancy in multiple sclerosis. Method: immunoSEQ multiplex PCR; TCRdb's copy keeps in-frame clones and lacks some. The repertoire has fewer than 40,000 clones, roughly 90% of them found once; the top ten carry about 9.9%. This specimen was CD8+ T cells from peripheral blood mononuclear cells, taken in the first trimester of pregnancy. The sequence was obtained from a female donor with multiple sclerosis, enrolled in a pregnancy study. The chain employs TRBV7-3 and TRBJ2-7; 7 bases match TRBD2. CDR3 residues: CASAPGGGSYEQYF. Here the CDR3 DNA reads TGTGCCAGCGCCCCTGGCGGGGGTTCCTACGAGCAGTACTTC. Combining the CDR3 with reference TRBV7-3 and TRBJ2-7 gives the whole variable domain GAGVSQTPSNKVTEKGKYVELRCDPISGHTALYWYRQSLGQGPEFLIYFQGTGAADDSGLPNDRFFAVRPEGSVSTLKIQRTERGDSAVYLCASAPGGGSYEQYFGPGTRLTVT.